The 23 T cell receptor beta chains reported below all come from one sample, sequenced in a study of shared clonotypes between healthy human individuals. Clones were sequenced by immunoSEQ multiplex PCR, and TCRdb holds only the in-frame ones, with some missing. The sample lists under 600,000 clones, 75% to 80% seen once, with around 12% in the top ten. The sample taken for sequencing was PBMCs. The source is a woman aged 40 to 50 in good health. Some clones in this sample may be carry-over from other donors' samples.

CDR3 loop: CASSLSFWRSSYEQYF. The CDR3 coding sequence is TGCGCCAGCAGCTTGAGCTTCTGGAGGAGCTCCTACGAGCAGTACTTC. This chain joins TRBV5-1 and TRBJ2-7; D perhaps matches TRBD2 (5 bases). In germline, CDR1 is SGHRS, CDR2 YFSETQ. The CDR3 is 16 residues long. V gave up 1 base and J gave up 0 bases, with 14 bases separating them.

The gene calls are TRBV15 and TRBJ2-7; maybe TRBD1 (5 bases). Germline lookup yields CDR1 LNHNV and CDR2 YYDKDF (reference sequence). This CDR3 comprises 15 residues. The V and J ends lost 0 bases and 2 bases respectively, with 11 bases between them. In DNA form, the CDR3 reads TGTGCCACCAGCAGAGACGCTGACAGAGCCTACGAGCAGTACTTC. It is translated as CATSRDADRAYEQYF.

The chain joins TRBV7-2 to TRBJ2-5; tentatively, D is TRBD1 or TRBD2 (6 bases each). This CDR3 has 16 residues. V shed 0 bases and J shed 9 bases, with 20 bases lying between them. From germline, CDR1 is SGHTA and CDR2 FQGNSA. This CDR3 is CASSLASGRGLSAQYF. The CDR3 DNA reads TGTGCCAGCAGCTTAGCGAGCGGACGGGGGCTGTCGGCCCAGTACTTC.

The chain recombines TRBV7-2 with TRBJ2-2; D perhaps matches TRBD2 (5 bases). V was clipped by 6 bases and J by 3 bases, with 14 bases between them. The length of the CDR3 is 15 residues. Germline V CDR1 and CDR2: SGHTA, FQGNSA. CDR3 in amino acids: CASSRTPSHTGELFF. CDR3 DNA: TGTGCCAGCAGTCGGACTCCCAGCCACACCGGGGAGCTGTTTTTT.

The chain employs TRBV7-2 and TRBJ2-3, with unresolved D. This CDR3 spans 14 amino acids. CDR1 and CDR2 (germline): SGHTA, FQGNSA. V lost 0 bases, J lost 6 bases, and 10 bases lay in between. The CDR3, as DNA: TGTGCCAGCAGCTTAGCGGGCGCCAGGGATACGCAGTATTTT. Its protein is CASSLAGARDTQYF.

V gene TRBV29-1 combines with J gene TRBJ1-1; 11 positions agree with TRBD1. Germline CDR1 is SQVTM and CDR2 is ANQGSEA. The CDR3 covers 15 residues. The trim removed 3 bases at V and 2 bases at J, leaving 5 bases unmatched. CDR3 nucleotides: TGCAGCGTTGAGGGGGACAGGGGGGCCAACACTGAAGCTTTCTTT. This gives the protein CSVEGDRGANTEAFF.

This clone was observed at least ten times. The chain has TRBV5-6 and TRBJ1-2; D is perhaps TRBD1 (5 bases). Germline V gene lookup returns CDR1 SGHDT and CDR2 YYEEEE. This CDR3 is 15 amino acids long. V shed 2 bases and J shed 4 bases, with 15 bases lying between them. The CDR3 loop is CASSFGSGVGYGYTF. CDR3 sequence (DNA): TGTGCCAGCAGCTTTGGGTCGGGGGTAGGCTATGGCTACACCTTC.

This clone was detected ten times or more. The same CDR3 is also encoded by other DNA sequences in this sample. The chain recombines TRBV6-4 with TRBJ2-2; D remains ambiguous. CDR3 length: 13 amino acids. Germline CDR1 reads MRHNA; CDR2 reads SNTAGT. Trimming removed 2 bases from V and 3 bases from J, with 4 bases in between. Here the CDR3 reads CASSDRDTGELFF. Here the CDR3 DNA reads TGTGCCAGCAGTGACAGGGACACCGGGGAGCTGTTTTTT.

This sequence joins TRBV7-2 and TRBJ2-1; D is ambiguous. CDR1 and CDR2 from the germline V gene are SGHTA and FQGNSA. CDR3 length: 16 amino acids. The V gene lost 0 bases and the J gene lost 0 bases, with 9 bases spanning the gap. The CDR3 spells CASSLALGSSYNEQFF. In DNA, the CDR3 is TGTGCCAGCAGCTTAGCCCTGGGAAGCTCCTACAATGAGCAGTTCTTC.

The chain is built from TRBV28 and TRBJ2-4; D perhaps matches TRBD1 (6 bases). Between the trimmed V and J ends, which lost 9 bases and 9 bases, there was a span of 18 bases. This CDR3 contains 13 residues. From germline, CDR1 is MDHEN and CDR2 SYDVKM. The CDR3 nucleotides read TGTGCCAGTCGACAGGACCCCTTAAGCATTCAGTACTTC. This encodes CASRQDPLSIQYF.

V usage is TRBV29-1 and J usage is TRBJ2-1; D unclear. Germline values: CDR1 SQVTM, CDR2 ANQGSEA. V gave up 4 bases and J gave up 4 bases, with 14 bases separating them. The CDR3 consists of 14 residues. CDR3 in amino acids: CSVAGLVGYNEQFF. The CDR3 nucleotides are TGCAGCGTTGCTGGGCTGGTCGGTTACAATGAGCAGTTCTTC.

This chain links TRBV6-5 with TRBJ2-1; 8 nucleotides match TRBD2. CDR1 and CDR2 from the germline V gene are MNHEY and SVGAGI. The V segment lost 0 bases and the J segment 15 bases; nucleotides outside the gene matches: 13. CDR3 length: 15 amino acids. The CDR3 DNA sequence: TGTGCCAGCAGTTACTCGAACAGCGGGAGAACGCCGACGTTCTTC. This codes for CASSYSNSGRTPTFF.

The chain couples TRBV10-3 to TRBJ1-1; no definite D call. The CDR3 runs to 12 residues. V was trimmed by 3 bases and J by 10 bases, leaving 12 bases between them. Germline lookup yields CDR1 ENHRY and CDR2 SYGVKD. The CDR3 protein is CAISDHVESAFF. Here the CDR3 DNA reads TGTGCCATCAGTGATCACGTTGAGTCAGCTTTCTTT.

The J gene is TRBJ2-4, the V gene TRBV21-1; TRBD2 reflects the table's D call only, with no check against the DNA. TRBV21-1 is a recognized pseudogene. This CDR3 spans 17 amino acids. CDR3: CASSLTASGRRKNIQYF. The DNA of the CDR3 is TGTGCCAGCAGCCTGACGGCTAGCGGGAGACGCAAAAACATTCAGTACTTC.

The chain has TRBV6-5 and TRBJ2-3, with TRBD1 identical over 7 bases. The CDR3 has 13 residues. Unmatched junction bases numbered 6, after V lost 6 bases and J lost 6 bases. CDR1 MNHEY and CDR2 SVGAGI come from the germline V gene. In DNA form, the CDR3 reads TGTGCCAGCAGGCGTACAGGGGCTGATACGCAGTATTTT. Translating gives CASRRTGADTQYF.

This sequence joins TRBV18 and TRBJ2-1, with D perhaps given as TRBD1 or TRBD2 (5 bases each). Trimming removed 5 bases from V and 5 bases from J, with 13 bases in between. Germline-derived CDR1 and CDR2 are KGHSH and LQKENI. The CDR3 length is 14 residues. The CDR3 is CASSLRDDNNEQFF. CDR3 coding DNA: TGTGCCAGCTCATTACGGGACGACAACAATGAGCAGTTCTTC.

The chain joins TRBV1 to TRBJ2-3. TRBV1 is noted as a pseudogene. The CDR3 runs 13 residues. The CDR3 protein is CTTRAPSTDTQYF. In nucleotides, the CDR3 is TGCACCACACGGGCCCCTAGCACAGATACGCAGTATTTT.

V gene TRBV7-9 combines with J gene TRBJ1-2; 7 bases match TRBD1. Germline V gives CDR1 SEHNR, CDR2 FQNEAQ (reference sequence). The V and J ends lost 6 bases and 7 bases, in that order; junction bases with no gene match: 8. CDR3 length equals 13 residues. CDR3 sequence (DNA): TGTGCCAGCAGAGGACAGGCCAGGCTTGGCTACACCTTC. Amino acids: CASRGQARLGYTF.

A single count supports this clone. The J gene is TRBJ2-7, the V gene TRBV25-1; D tentatively reads TRBD1 or TRBD2 (5 bases each). Trimming took off 1 base at V and 1 base at J, with 14 bases between the two ends. This CDR3 region has 16 residues. Germline V gene lookup returns CDR1 MGHDK and CDR2 SYGVNS. CDR3 sequence (DNA): TGTGCCAGCAGTGAATCAAAAGGGGACGGATCCTACGAGCAGTACTTC. This sequence encodes CASSESKGDGSYEQYF.

The CDR3 loop is CASRYGGGPGNTIYF. Here the CDR3 DNA reads TGTGCCAGCAGATACGGAGGGGGACCTGGAAACACCATATATTTT. This chain links TRBV28 with TRBJ1-3, with D perhaps TRBD1 (6 bases). The CDR3 contains 15 residues. The V end was cut by 6 bases, the J end by 2 bases, with 14 bases between. Germline assignment: CDR1 MDHEN and CDR2 SYDVKM.

The CDR3 nucleotides read TGTGCCAGTAGTGAGGGGCTGAGCACTGAAGCTTTCTTT. Translation gives CASSEGLSTEAFF. This rearrangement joins TRBV19 to TRBJ1-1, with TRBD1 as a possible D gene (5 bases). In germline, CDR1 is LNHDA, CDR2 SQIVND (reference sequence). V was clipped by 5 bases and J by 4 bases, with 11 bases between them. There are 13 residues in the CDR3.

V and J are TRBV5-8 and TRBJ2-7; D ambiguous. The V gene's germline CDR1 is SGHTS and CDR2 YDEGEE. Trimming shortened V by 7 bases and J by 6 bases, and 2 bases separated the two germline ends. The CDR3 spans 8 residues. CDR3 DNA sequence: TGTGCCAGCGGCGAGCAGTACTTC. It codes for CASGEQYF.

This clone was detected ten times or more. The gene calls are TRBV7-3 and TRBJ2-5; D is perhaps TRBD2 (5 bases). V gave up 1 base and J gave up 4 bases, with 10 bases separating them. Looked up from germline, CDR1 is SGHTA and CDR2 is FQGTGA. This CDR3 region has 14 residues. The CDR3 is CASSLSASSETQYF. The CDR3 DNA is TGTGCCAGCAGCTTAAGCGCTAGCTCAGAGACCCAGTACTTC.